Listed below are T cell receptor beta chains from one sample, sequenced in a study of T cells in Graves' hyperthyroidism and ophthalmopathy. TCRdb analysed the multiplex PCR reads with MiXCR anew, one entry per CDR3 protein. The table records 600,000 to 900,000 distinct CDR3 sequences, over 15% of them present only once. The specimen sequenced was blood. The receptors were gathered from a man younger than 35 with Graves' hyperthyroidism. CDR3s include the opening cysteine and the closing phenylalanine or tryptophan. Fields, in order: V gene, J gene, clone size, D gene, CDR3 protein, CDR3 DNA. A D gene is named only where the DNA matches it firmly. Clone size is given for some rows only: seen once, a few or many times, or a class if the clone is expanded.

TRBV20-1	TRBJ2-5	many	-	CSARGQIGTTTQYF	TGCAGTGCTAGGGGCCAGATCGGGACCACAACCCAGTACTTC
TRBV16	TRBJ1-2	few	-	CASSLPGTVPDGYTF	TGTGCCAGCAGCCTACCGGGGACGGTTCCCGATGGCTACACCTTC
TRBV6-2/TRBV6-3	TRBJ2-1	few	TRBD1	CASIRRQGRGNNEQFF	TGTGCCAGCATACGAAGACAGGGGAGAGGGAACAATGAGCAGTTCTTC
TRBV27	TRBJ1-2	few	-	CASRKGAYGYTF	TGTGCCAGCAGAAAGGGTGCCTATGGCTACACCTTC
TRBV18	TRBJ2-3	few	TRBD2	CASSRTSGYGDTQYF	TGTGCCAGCTCGAGGACTAGCGGGTATGGAGATACGCAGTATTTT
TRBV9	TRBJ2-2	-	-	CASSVVGATGELFF	TGTGCCAGCAGCGTAGTCGGGGCCACCGGGGAGCTGTTTTTT
TRBV12-3/TRBV12-4	TRBJ2-4	few	-	CASSLFPNQNIRYF	TGTGCCAGCAGTTTGTTCCCCAACCAAAACATTCGGTACTTC
TRBV10-3	TRBJ1-6	many	-	CAISVTGGSPLHF	TGTGCCATCAGTGTAACGGGTGGTTCACCCCTCCACTTT
TRBV20-1	TRBJ1-2	-	-	CSWMVQGIKIGANYGYTF	TGCAGTTGGATGGTCCAGGGTATTAAGATCGGGGCTAACTATGGCTACACCTTC
TRBV19	TRBJ2-7	few	-	CASSISQGPREQYF	TGTGCCAGTAGTATCAGCCAGGGTCCCCGCGAGCAGTACTTC
TRBV18	TRBJ1-4	few	-	CASSSRAGAGETNEKLFF	TGTGCCAGCTCATCCCGCGCAGGGGCCGGGGAAACTAATGAAAAACTGTTTTTT
TRBV6-5	TRBJ2-1	-	TRBD1	CASSYSPGGAGNEQFF	TGTGCCAGCAGTTACTCGCCAGGGGGCGCGGGCAATGAGCAGTTCTTC
TRBV30	TRBJ1-2	many	-	CAWSVRGGGGGYTF	TGTGCCTGGAGTGTACGCGGGGGGGGTGGTGGCTACACCTTC
TRBV6-2/TRBV6-3	TRBJ1-2	-	TRBD1	CASSSIDREYDYGYTF	TGTGCCAGCAGCTCAATCGACAGGGAGTACGACTATGGCTACACCTTC
TRBV6-1	TRBJ2-7	-	-	CASSKKVFGNSYEQYF	TGTGCCAGCAGCAAAAAGGTATTTGGGAATTCATACGAGCAGTACTTC
TRBV7-2	TRBJ2-7	-	-	CASSRGMDSSYEQYF	TGTGCCAGCAGCCGAGGTATGGACAGCTCCTACGAGCAGTACTTC
TRBV2	TRBJ1-1	many	-	CASSEYWTGTEAFF	TGTGCCAGCAGCGAATACTGGACGGGCACTGAAGCTTTCTTT
TRBV7-9	TRBJ2-7	-	TRBD2	CASRGTSDSSYEQYF	TGTGCCAGCAGGGGGACTAGCGATAGCTCCTACGAGCAGTACTTC
TRBV12-3/TRBV12-4	TRBJ2-4	-	-	CASSLLRAKNIQYF	TGTGCCAGCAGCCTACTTAGAGCCAAAAACATTCAGTACTTC
TRBV7-3	TRBJ2-3	many	-	CASSTPGPRDTQYF	TGTGCCAGCAGCACTCCGGGCCCCAGGGATACGCAGTATTTT
TRBV20-1	TRBJ2-7	many	-	CSARDSGHYEQYF	TGCAGTGCTAGAGACTCCGGGCACTACGAGCAGTACTTC
TRBV4-2	TRBJ1-2	few	-	CASSQDTGFVANGYTF	TGTGCCAGCAGCCAAGATACAGGGTTCGTGGCGAATGGCTACACCTTC
TRBV9	TRBJ2-5	few	-	CASSVEPGMETQYF	TGTGCCAGCAGCGTAGAACCGGGAATGGAGACCCAGTACTTC
TRBV4-1	TRBJ2-7	-	-	CASSQEDGTYEQYF	TGCGCCAGCAGCCAAGAGGACGGGACCTACGAGCAGTACTTC
TRBV12-3/TRBV12-4	TRBJ2-1	many	-	CASRQGGVRLYNEQFF	TGTGCCAGCAGGCAGGGGGGAGTTCGATTATACAATGAGCAGTTCTTC
TRBV10-3	TRBJ1-4	-	-	CAISESGGEGEKLFF	TGTGCCATCAGTGAATCCGGGGGCGAGGGTGAAAAACTGTTTTTT
TRBV27	TRBJ2-3	many	TRBD2	CASSFFSSGLAGNTQYF	TGTGCCAGCAGTTTCTTTAGTAGTGGACTAGCGGGCAATACGCAGTATTTT
TRBV7-9	TRBJ1-1	few	-	CASRALGRDEAFF	TGTGCCAGCAGGGCTCTTGGGCGCGATGAAGCTTTCTTT
TRBV7-9	TRBJ2-3	-	TRBD1	CASSLGDRESTDTQYF	TGTGCCAGCAGCTTAGGGGACAGGGAGTCCACAGATACGCAGTATTTT
TRBV27	TRBJ2-1	few	TRBD1	CASSLLRTGGGNEQFF	TGTGCCAGCAGTTTATTGAGGACAGGGGGAGGGAATGAGCAGTTCTTC
TRBV3-1	TRBJ1-3	once	-	CASSRDILYSGNTIYF	TGTGCCAGCAGCCGGGACATTCTTTACTCTGGAAACACCATATATTTT
TRBV12-3/TRBV12-4	TRBJ1-1	many	-	CASRQGVGYGTEAFF	TGTGCCAGCCGGCAGGGAGTCGGGTACGGCACTGAAGCTTTCTTT
TRBV28	TRBJ1-5	few	-	CASSSISNQPQHF	TGTGCCAGCAGTTCGATTAGCAATCAGCCCCAGCATTTT
TRBV9	TRBJ2-1	-	TRBD1	CASSVDPQGAAYNEQFF	TGTGCCAGCAGCGTAGACCCCCAGGGGGCGGCCTACAATGAGCAGTTCTTC
TRBV2	TRBJ2-2	-	TRBD2	CAILPPQREGTGELFF	TGTGCCATCCTACCCCCCCAGCGGGAGGGCACCGGGGAGCTGTTTTTT
TRBV2	TRBJ2-1	many	-	CASSVEGGTYNEQFF	TGTGCCAGCAGTGTGGAAGGGGGGACCTACAATGAGCAGTTCTTC
TRBV9	TRBJ2-1	few	-	CASSGGLGNYNEQFF	TGTGCCAGCAGCGGGGGACTCGGGAATTACAATGAGCAGTTCTTC
TRBV7-3	TRBJ2-1	many	TRBD1	CASSLTRQGATYNEQFF	TGTGCCAGCAGCTTAACCCGACAGGGGGCGACCTACAATGAGCAGTTCTTC
TRBV27	TRBJ1-5	-	-	CASSWGLSNHPQHF	TGTGCCAGCAGCTGGGGACTTAGCAATCATCCCCAGCATTTT
TRBV4-1	TRBJ2-5	many	TRBD2	CASSQAAGGMETQYF	TGCGCCAGCAGCCAAGCAGCGGGAGGGATGGAGACCCAGTACTTC
TRBV6-2/TRBV6-3	TRBJ1-4	few	TRBD1	CASSAGTVIFGEKLFF	TGTGCCAGCAGTGCCGGGACAGTCATATTTGGTGAAAAACTGTTTTTT
TRBV4-1	TRBJ2-5	-	TRBD2	CASSPELAGAEETQYF	TGCGCCAGCAGCCCCGAACTAGCGGGAGCGGAAGAGACCCAGTACTTC
TRBV15	TRBJ1-5	-	TRBD1	CATSYQGAQPQHF	TGTGCCACCAGTTACCAGGGGGCCCAGCCCCAGCATTTT
TRBV19	TRBJ1-5	few	-	CASSTRTYQPQHF	TGTGCCAGTAGTACCCGGACGTATCAGCCCCAGCATTTT
TRBV3-1	TRBJ2-1	-	TRBD1	CASSITGTGGFFYNEQFF	TGTGCCAGCAGCATAACCGGGACAGGGGGCTTCTTTTACAATGAGCAGTTCTTC
TRBV7-2	TRBJ1-5	-	-	CASSTDGLQPQHF	TGTGCCAGCAGCACGGACGGTTTGCAGCCCCAGCATTTT
TRBV6-1	TRBJ2-7	many	TRBD1	CASSQDRAGEQYF	TGTGCCAGCAGTCAGGACAGGGCAGGAGAGCAGTACTTC
TRBV20-1	TRBJ1-5	-	-	CSVRRGNQPQHF	TGCAGTGTTAGGCGAGGGAATCAGCCCCAGCATTTT
TRBV14	TRBJ1-2	few	-	CASSQDRKIYGYTF	TGTGCCAGCAGCCAAGACAGGAAGATCTATGGCTACACCTTC
TRBV6-1	TRBJ1-6	-	TRBD1	CASKIGTGFSPLHF	TGTGCCAGCAAGATCGGGACAGGTTTTTCACCCCTCCACTTT
TRBV30	TRBJ1-1	few	-	CAWSTPGPGYSEAFF	TGTGCCTGGAGTACTCCCGGACCGGGATATAGTGAAGCTTTCTTT